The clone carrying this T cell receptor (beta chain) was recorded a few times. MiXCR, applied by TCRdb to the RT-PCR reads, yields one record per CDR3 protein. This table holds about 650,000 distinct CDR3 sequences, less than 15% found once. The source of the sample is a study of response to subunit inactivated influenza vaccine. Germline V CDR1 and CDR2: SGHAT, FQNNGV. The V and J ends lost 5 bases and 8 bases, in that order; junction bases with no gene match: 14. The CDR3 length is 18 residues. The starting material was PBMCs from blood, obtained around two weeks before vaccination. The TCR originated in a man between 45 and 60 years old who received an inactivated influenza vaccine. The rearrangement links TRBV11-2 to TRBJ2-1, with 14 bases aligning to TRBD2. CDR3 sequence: CASSPGTSGSTIRDEQFF. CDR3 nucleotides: TGTGCCAGCAGCCCCGGGACTAGCGGGAGCACCATCAGGGATGAGCAGTTCTTC.